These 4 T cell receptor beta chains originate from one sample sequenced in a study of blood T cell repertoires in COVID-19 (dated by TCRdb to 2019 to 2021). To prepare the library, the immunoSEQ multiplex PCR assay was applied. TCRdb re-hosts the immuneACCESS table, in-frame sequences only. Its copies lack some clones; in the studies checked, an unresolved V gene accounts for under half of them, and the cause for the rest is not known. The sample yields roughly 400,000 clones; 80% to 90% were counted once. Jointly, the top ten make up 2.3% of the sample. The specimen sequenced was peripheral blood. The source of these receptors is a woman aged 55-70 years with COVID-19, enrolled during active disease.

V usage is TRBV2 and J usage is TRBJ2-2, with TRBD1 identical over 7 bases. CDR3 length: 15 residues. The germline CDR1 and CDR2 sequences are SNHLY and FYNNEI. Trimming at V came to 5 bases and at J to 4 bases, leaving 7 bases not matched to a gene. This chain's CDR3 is CASSLLQGSTGELFF. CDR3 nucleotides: TGTGCCAGCAGTCTATTACAGGGGTCCACCGGGGAGCTGTTTTTT.

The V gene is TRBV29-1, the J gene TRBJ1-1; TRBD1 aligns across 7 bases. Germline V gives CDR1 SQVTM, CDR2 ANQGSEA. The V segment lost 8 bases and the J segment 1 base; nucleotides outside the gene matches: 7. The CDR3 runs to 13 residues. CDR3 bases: TGCAGCTCAACGGACAGGACGAACACTGAAGCTTTCTTT. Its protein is CSSTDRTNTEAFF. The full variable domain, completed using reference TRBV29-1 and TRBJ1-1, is SAVISQKPSRDICQRGTSLTIQCQVDSQVTMMFWYRQQPGQSLTLIATANQGSEATYESGFVIDKFPISRPNLTFSTLTVSNMSPEDSSIYLCSSTDRTNTEAFFGQGTRLTVV.

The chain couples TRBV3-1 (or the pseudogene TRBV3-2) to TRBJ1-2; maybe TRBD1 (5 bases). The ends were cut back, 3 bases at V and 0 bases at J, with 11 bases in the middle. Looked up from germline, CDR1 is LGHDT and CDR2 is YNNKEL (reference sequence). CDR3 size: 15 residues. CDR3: CASSQKAGANYGYTF. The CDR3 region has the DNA TGTGCCAGCAGCCAGAAAGCGGGGGCTAACTATGGCTACACCTTC.

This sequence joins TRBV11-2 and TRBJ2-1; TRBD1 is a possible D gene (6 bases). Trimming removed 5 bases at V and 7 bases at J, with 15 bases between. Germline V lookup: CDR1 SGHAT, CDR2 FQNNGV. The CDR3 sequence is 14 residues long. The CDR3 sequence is CASSNRAGVNEQFF. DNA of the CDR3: TGTGCCAGCAGCAATAGGGCAGGGGTTAATGAGCAGTTCTTC.